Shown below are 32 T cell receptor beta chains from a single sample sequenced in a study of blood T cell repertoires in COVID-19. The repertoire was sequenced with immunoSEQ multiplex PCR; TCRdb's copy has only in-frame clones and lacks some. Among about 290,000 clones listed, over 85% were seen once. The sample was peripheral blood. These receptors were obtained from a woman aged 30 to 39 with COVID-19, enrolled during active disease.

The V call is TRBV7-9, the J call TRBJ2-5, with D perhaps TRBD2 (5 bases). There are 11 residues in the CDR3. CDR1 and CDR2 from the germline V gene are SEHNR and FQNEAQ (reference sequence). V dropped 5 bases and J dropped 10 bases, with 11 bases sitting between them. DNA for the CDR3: TGTGCCAGCAGCCTGGCGAGGGACCAGTACTTC. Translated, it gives CASSLARDQYF.

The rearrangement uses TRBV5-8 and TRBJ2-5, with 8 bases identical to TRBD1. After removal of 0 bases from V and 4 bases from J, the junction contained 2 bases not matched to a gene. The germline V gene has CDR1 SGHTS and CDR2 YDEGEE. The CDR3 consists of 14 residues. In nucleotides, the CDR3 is TGTGCCAGCAGCTTGGGAACAGGGGGAGAGACCCAGTACTTC. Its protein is CASSLGTGGETQYF.

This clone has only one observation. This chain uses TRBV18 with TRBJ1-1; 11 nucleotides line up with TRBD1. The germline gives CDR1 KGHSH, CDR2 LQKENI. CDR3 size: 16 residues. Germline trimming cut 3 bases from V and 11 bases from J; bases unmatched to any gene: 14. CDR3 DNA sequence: TGTGCCAGCTCACCGGAAGGGACAGGGGGGCATTTTAGGGCTTTCTTT. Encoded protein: CASSPEGTGGHFRAFF.

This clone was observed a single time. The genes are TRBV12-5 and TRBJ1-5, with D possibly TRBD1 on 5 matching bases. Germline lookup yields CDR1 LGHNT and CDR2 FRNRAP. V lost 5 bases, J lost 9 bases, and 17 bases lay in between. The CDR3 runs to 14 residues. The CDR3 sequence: CASGPVGGARPQHF. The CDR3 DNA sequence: TGTGCTAGTGGTCCGGTGGGTGGGGCTAGGCCCCAGCATTTT.

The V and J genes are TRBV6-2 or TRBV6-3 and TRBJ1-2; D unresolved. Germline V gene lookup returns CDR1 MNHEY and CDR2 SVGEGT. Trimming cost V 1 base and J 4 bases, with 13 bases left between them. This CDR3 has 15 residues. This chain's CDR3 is CASSYYRNRGYGYTF. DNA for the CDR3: TGTGCCAGCAGTTACTATCGGAATCGAGGCTATGGCTACACCTTC.

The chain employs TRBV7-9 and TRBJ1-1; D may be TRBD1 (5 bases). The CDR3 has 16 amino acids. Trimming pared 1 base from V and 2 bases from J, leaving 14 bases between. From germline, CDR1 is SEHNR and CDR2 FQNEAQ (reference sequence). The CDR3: CASSLDTGPTNTEAFF. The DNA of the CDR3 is TGTGCCAGCAGCTTAGATACAGGTCCCACAAACACTGAAGCTTTCTTT.

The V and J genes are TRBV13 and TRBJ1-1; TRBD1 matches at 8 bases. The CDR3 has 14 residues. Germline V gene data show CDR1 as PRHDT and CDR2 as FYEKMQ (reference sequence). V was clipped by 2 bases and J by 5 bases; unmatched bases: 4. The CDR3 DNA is TGTGCCAGCAGCTTATGGACAGGGAGTACTGAAGCTTTCTTT. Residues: CASSLWTGSTEAFF.

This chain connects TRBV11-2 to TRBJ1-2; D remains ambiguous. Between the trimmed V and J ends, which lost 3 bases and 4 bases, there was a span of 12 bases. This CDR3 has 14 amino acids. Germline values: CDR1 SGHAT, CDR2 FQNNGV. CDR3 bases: TGTGCCAGCAGCTTTCAGGAAACGTCCTATGGCTACACCTTC. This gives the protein CASSFQETSYGYTF.

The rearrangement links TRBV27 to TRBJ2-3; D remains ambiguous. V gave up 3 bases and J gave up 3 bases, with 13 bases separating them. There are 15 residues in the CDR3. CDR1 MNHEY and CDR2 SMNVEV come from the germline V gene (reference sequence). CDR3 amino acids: CASSFSAARTDTQYF. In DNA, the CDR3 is TGTGCCAGCAGTTTCTCGGCGGCGAGGACAGATACGCAGTATTTT.

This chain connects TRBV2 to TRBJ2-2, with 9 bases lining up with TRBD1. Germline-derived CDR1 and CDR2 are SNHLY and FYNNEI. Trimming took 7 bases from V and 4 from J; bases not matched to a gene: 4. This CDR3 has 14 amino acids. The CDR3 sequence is CASNPDRGTGELFF. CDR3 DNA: TGTGCCAGCAACCCGGACAGGGGCACCGGGGAGCTGTTTTTT.

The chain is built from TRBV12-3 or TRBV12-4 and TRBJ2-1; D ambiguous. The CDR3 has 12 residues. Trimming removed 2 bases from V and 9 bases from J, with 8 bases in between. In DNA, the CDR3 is TGTGCCAGCAGTTTATCCACTGTTGAGCAGTTCTTC. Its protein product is CASSLSTVEQFF.

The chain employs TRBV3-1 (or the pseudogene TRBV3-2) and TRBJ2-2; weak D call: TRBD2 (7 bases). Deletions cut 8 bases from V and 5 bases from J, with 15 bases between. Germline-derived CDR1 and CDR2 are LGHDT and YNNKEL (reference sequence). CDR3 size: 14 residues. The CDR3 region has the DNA TGTGCCAGCCGGCCGGGGGGCTGGACCGGGGAGCTGTTTTTT. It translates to CASRPGGWTGELFF.

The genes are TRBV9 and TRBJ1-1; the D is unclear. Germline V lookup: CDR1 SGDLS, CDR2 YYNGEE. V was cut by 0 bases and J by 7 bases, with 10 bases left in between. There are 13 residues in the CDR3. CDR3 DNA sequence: TGTGCCAGCAGCGTAGTACGTGGCAGTGAAGCTTTCTTT. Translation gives CASSVVRGSEAFF.

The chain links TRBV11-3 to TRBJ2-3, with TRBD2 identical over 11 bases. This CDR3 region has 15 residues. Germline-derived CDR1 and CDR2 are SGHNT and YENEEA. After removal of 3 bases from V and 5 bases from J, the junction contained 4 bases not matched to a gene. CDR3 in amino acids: CASSFSGGAGDTQYF. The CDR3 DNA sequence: TGTGCCAGCAGCTTTAGCGGGGGGGCCGGAGATACGCAGTATTTT. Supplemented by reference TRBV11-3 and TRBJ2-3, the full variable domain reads EAGVVQSPRYKIIEKKQPVAFWCNPISGHNTLYWYLQNLGQGPELLIRYENEEAVDDSQLPKDRFSAERLKGVDSTLKIQPAELGDSAVYLCASSFSGGAGDTQYFGPGTRLTVL.

CDR3 in DNA: TGTGCCAGCAGCTTAGGTTCGGGGACTAGAGGTGAGCAGTTCTTC. Protein product: CASSLGSGTRGEQFF. The chain links TRBV7-2 to TRBJ2-1; 8 nucleotides match TRBD2. Per the germline V gene, CDR1 is SGHTA and CDR2 is FQGNSA. CDR3 length: 15 residues. After removal of 1 base from V and 9 bases from J, the junction contained 8 bases not matched to a gene.

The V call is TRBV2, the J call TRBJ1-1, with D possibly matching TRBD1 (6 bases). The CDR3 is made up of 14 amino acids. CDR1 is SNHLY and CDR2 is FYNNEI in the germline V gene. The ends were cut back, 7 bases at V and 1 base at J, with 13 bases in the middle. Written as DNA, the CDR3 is TGTGCCAGCAAGGGGAACAGGGAGAACACTGAAGCTTTCTTT. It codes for CASKGNRENTEAFF.

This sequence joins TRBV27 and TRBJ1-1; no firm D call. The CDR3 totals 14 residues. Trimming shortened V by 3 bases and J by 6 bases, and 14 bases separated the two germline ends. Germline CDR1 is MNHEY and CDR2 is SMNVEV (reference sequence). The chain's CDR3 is CASSFAPGWAEAFF. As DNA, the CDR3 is TGTGCCAGCAGTTTCGCCCCGGGTTGGGCTGAAGCTTTCTTT.

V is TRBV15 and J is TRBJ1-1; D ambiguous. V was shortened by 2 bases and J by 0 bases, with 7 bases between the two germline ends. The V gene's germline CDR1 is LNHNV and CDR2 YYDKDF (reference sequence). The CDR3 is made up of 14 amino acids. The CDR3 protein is CATSRNRMNTEAFF. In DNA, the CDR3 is TGTGCCACCAGCAGAAATAGAATGAACACTGAAGCTTTCTTT.

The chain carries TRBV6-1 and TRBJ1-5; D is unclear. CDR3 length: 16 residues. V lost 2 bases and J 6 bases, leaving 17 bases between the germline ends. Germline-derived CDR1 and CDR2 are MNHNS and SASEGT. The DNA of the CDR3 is TGTGCCAGCAGTGAATGGGGAGGTGAGGGTGGTCAGCCCCAGCATTTT. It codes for CASSEWGGEGGQPQHF.

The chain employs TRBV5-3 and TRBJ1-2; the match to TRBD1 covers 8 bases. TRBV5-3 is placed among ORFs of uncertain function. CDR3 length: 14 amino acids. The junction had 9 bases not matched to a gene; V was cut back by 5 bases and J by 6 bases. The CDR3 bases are TGTGCCAGAAGTCTGTGGGCGGGACAGGATGGCTACACCTTC. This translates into CARSLWAGQDGYTF.

The CDR3 sequence is CASSPRTGKRGEQFF. CDR3 DNA sequence: TGCGCCAGCAGCCCCCGGACAGGGAAAAGAGGTGAGCAGTTCTTC. The gene calls are TRBV4-1 and TRBJ2-1; 8 nucleotides align to TRBD1. CDR1 is MGHRA, CDR2 YSYEKL, per germline. Losses at the gene ends were 4 bases for V and 9 bases for J; bases not matched to a gene: 11. The CDR3 sequence is 15 residues long.

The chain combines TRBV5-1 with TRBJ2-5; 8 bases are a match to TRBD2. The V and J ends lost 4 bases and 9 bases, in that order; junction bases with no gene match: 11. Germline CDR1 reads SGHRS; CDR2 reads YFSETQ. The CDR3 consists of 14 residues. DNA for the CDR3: TGCGCCAGCAGCCTCAGCGGGGGACCGAAGGCCCAGTACTTC. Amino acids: CASSLSGGPKAQYF. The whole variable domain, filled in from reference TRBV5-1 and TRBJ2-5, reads KAGVTQTPRYLIKTRGQQVTLSCSPISGHRSVSWYQQTPGQGLQFLFEYFSETQRNKGNFPGRFSGRQFSNSRSEMNVSTLELGDSALYLCASSLSGGPKAQYFGPGTRLLVL.

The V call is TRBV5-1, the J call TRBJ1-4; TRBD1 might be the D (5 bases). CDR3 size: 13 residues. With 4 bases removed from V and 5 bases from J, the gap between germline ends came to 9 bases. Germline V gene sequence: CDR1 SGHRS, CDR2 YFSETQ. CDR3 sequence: CASSRGINEKLFF. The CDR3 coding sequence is TGCGCCAGCAGCAGGGGTATAAATGAAAAACTGTTTTTT.

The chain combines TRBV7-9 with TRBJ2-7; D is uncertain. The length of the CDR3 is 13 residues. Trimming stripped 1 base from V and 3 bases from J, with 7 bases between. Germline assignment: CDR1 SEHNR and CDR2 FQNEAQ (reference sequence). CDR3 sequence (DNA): TGTGCCAGCAGCTTAGGACAACTCTACGAGCAGTACTTC. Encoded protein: CASSLGQLYEQYF. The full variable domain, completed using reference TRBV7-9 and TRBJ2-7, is DTGVSQNPRHKITKRGQNVTFRCDPISEHNRLYWYRQTLGQGPEFLTYFQNEAQLEKSRLLSDRFSAERPKGSFSTLEIQRTEQGDSAMYLCASSLGQLYEQYFGPGTRLTVT.

The CDR3 loop reads CASSFPNRVGYTF. The CDR3 region has the DNA TGTGCCAGCAGTTTCCCCAACAGGGTTGGCTACACCTTC. The V and J genes are TRBV27 and TRBJ1-2, with D possibly matching TRBD1 (6 bases). CDR1 MNHEY and CDR2 SMNVEV come from the germline V gene (reference sequence). V was trimmed by 3 bases and J by 7 bases, leaving 12 bases between them. The CDR3 is 13 residues long.

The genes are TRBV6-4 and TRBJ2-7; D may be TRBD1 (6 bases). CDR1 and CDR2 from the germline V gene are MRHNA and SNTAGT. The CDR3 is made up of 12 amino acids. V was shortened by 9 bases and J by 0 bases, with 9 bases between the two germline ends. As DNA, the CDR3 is TGTGCCAGACAGGGCCCCTCCTACGAGCAGTACTTC. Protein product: CARQGPSYEQYF.

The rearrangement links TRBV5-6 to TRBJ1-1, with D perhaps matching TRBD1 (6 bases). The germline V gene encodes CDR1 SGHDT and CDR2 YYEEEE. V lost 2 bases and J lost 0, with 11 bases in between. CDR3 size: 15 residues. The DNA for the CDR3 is TGTGCCAGCAGCTTATCAGGGGTCTTGAACACTGAAGCTTTCTTT. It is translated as CASSLSGVLNTEAFF. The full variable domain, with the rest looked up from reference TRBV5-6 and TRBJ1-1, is DAGVTQSPTHLIKTRGQQVTLRCSPKSGHDTVSWYQQALGQGPQFIFQYYEEEERQRGNFPDRFSGHQFPNYSSELNVNALLLGDSALYLCASSLSGVLNTEAFFGQGTRLTVV.

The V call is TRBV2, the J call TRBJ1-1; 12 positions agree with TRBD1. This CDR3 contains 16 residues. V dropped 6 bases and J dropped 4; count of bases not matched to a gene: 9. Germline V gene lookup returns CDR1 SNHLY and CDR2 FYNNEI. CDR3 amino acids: CASSWGQGAKGTEAFF. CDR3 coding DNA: TGTGCCAGCAGCTGGGGACAGGGGGCGAAAGGCACTGAAGCTTTCTTT.

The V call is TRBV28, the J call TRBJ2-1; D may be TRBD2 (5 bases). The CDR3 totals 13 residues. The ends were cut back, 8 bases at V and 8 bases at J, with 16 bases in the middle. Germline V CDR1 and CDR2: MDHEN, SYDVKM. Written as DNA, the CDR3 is TGTGCCAGCGCCGTTGGAGGTGGCGATGAGCAGTTCTTC. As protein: CASAVGGGDEQFF.

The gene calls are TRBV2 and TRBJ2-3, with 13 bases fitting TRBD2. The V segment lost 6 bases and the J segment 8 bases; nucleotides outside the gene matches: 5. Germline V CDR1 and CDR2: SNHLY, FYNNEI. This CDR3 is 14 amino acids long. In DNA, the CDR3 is TGTGCCAGCAGCGGGACTAGCGGGGCTGGTACGCAGTATTTT. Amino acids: CASSGTSGAGTQYF.

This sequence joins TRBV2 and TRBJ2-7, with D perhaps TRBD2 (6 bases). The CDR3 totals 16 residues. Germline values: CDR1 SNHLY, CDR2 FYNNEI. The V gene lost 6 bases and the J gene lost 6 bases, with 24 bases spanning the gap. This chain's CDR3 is CASSPRLVGGSGEQYF. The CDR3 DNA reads TGTGCCAGCAGCCCCCGACTAGTGGGGGGATCGGGCGAGCAGTACTTC.

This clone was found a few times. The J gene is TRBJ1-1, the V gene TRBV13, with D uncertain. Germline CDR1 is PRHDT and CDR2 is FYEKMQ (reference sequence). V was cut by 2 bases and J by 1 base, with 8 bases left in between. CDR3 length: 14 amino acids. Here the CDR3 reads CASSLTGENTEAFF. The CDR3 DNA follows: TGTGCCAGCAGCTTAACCGGGGAGAACACTGAAGCTTTCTTT.